The rows below give T cell receptor beta chains drawn from one sample of a study of T cell responses to AZD1222 COVID-19 vaccine. The protocol was immunoSEQ multiplex PCR, while the TCRdb copy is restricted to in-frame clones and leaves out a portion. The table records roughly 170,000 clones, about nine tenths of them present only once. The sample here was peripheral blood, taken on day 0 of AZD1222 vaccination. These receptors all stem from an adult in good health. CDR3s include the opening cysteine and the closing phenylalanine or tryptophan. D genes are given only for firm matches. Where a row states a size, it is once, few, many or the class of an expanded clone; other rows omit it.

v_call: TRBV28
clone_size: .
j_call: TRBJ2-7
d_call: .
cdr3_nt: TGTGCCAGCCCTCCCCGTCCGGGAGCCACCTACGAGCAGTACTTC
cdr3_aa: CASPPRPGATYEQYF

v_call: TRBV7-2
clone_size: .
j_call: TRBJ2-1
d_call: TRBD2
cdr3_nt: TGTGCCAGCAGCTTAGACGGGACTAGCGGAAATGAGCAGTTCTTC
cdr3_aa: CASSLDGTSGNEQFF

v_call: TRBV6-5
clone_size: .
j_call: TRBJ1-3
d_call: .
cdr3_nt: TGTGCCAGCAGTTACGGGGTTAAGGGGAACACCATATATTTT
cdr3_aa: CASSYGVKGNTIYF

v_call: TRBV7-2
clone_size: .
j_call: TRBJ1-4
d_call: TRBD1
cdr3_nt: TGTGCCAGCAGTTTAACAGGGGGCGCAACTAATGAAAAACTGTTTTTT
cdr3_aa: CASSLTGGATNEKLFF

v_call: TRBV19
clone_size: once
j_call: TRBJ2-5
d_call: .
cdr3_nt: TGTGCCAGTAGTCCTCGGCTAGCGTCAGAGACCCAGTACTTC
cdr3_aa: CASSPRLASETQYF

v_call: TRBV28
clone_size: .
j_call: TRBJ1-2
d_call: .
cdr3_nt: TGTGCCAGCAGTTTCCATGGGGTTGGACGGAGGCAGGACTATGGCTACACCTTC
cdr3_aa: CASSFHGVGRRQDYGYTF

v_call: TRBV11-2
clone_size: .
j_call: TRBJ2-7
d_call: .
cdr3_nt: TGTGCCAGCAGCTTAGATCAGGGACGCTGGAAGGAGCAGTACTTC
cdr3_aa: CASSLDQGRWKEQYF

v_call: TRBV7-3
clone_size: .
j_call: TRBJ2-1
d_call: TRBD2
cdr3_nt: TGTGCCAGCAGCTTAAGTTCGAGCGGGAGAGACAATGAGCAGTTCTTC
cdr3_aa: CASSLSSSGRDNEQFF

v_call: TRBV6-5
clone_size: .
j_call: TRBJ2-7
d_call: TRBD1
cdr3_nt: TGTGCCAGCAGAGAGATTAGGGGGCGCGAAGGCGAGCAGTACTTC
cdr3_aa: CASREIRGREGEQYF

v_call: TRBV7-3
clone_size: .
j_call: TRBJ2-1
d_call: .
cdr3_nt: TGTGCCAGCAGCTACCCCACGGGCAGGGCCAATGAGCAGTTCTTC
cdr3_aa: CASSYPTGRANEQFF

v_call: TRBV11-1
clone_size: .
j_call: TRBJ1-2
d_call: .
cdr3_nt: TGTGCCAGCAGCGCGTCTGGGGAGGGAAGCTATGGCTACACCTTC
cdr3_aa: CASSASGEGSYGYTF

v_call: TRBV24-1
clone_size: .
j_call: TRBJ1-1
d_call: .
cdr3_nt: TGTGCCACCAGCAGCCTCTTCCGGGACCAGAGGGGCACTGAAGCTTTCTTT
cdr3_aa: CATSSLFRDQRGTEAFF

v_call: TRBV18
clone_size: .
j_call: TRBJ1-1
d_call: TRBD1
cdr3_nt: TGTGCCAGCTCTTTTGGACAGGGAGAATGGGCTTTCTTT
cdr3_aa: CASSFGQGEWAFF

v_call: TRBV21-1
clone_size: .
j_call: TRBJ1-1
d_call: .
cdr3_nt: TGTGCCAGCAGTTCCCCGCCTGAAGCTTTCTTT
cdr3_aa: CASSSPPEAFF

v_call: TRBV2
clone_size: .
j_call: TRBJ2-6
d_call: .
cdr3_nt: TGTGCCAGCAGTGACCGACAGGAAGTGCCCAACGTCCTGACTTTC
cdr3_aa: CASSDRQEVPNVLTF

v_call: TRBV12-5
clone_size: .
j_call: TRBJ2-3
d_call: TRBD2
cdr3_nt: TGTGCTAGTGGACTCGGGACTAGCGGGAGGGCCGGGTCGGATACGCAGTATTTT
cdr3_aa: CASGLGTSGRAGSDTQYF

v_call: TRBV19
clone_size: .
j_call: TRBJ1-2
d_call: TRBD1
cdr3_nt: TGTGCCAGTAGTACCGGGGGACAGCTATATGGCTACACCTTC
cdr3_aa: CASSTGGQLYGYTF

v_call: TRBV11-2
clone_size: .
j_call: TRBJ2-7
d_call: .
cdr3_nt: TGTGCCAGCAGCCTCCAGGGTTCGGGGAATTACGAGCAGTACTTC
cdr3_aa: CASSLQGSGNYEQYF

v_call: TRBV20-1
clone_size: .
j_call: TRBJ1-4
d_call: .
cdr3_nt: TGCAGTGCTAGTAGGACAGTGGGTGAAAAACTGTTTTTT
cdr3_aa: CSASRTVGEKLFF

v_call: TRBV4-1
clone_size: .
j_call: TRBJ2-1
d_call: .
cdr3_nt: TGCGCCAGCAGCCAAGATCAGTCCTACAATGAGCAGTTCTTC
cdr3_aa: CASSQDQSYNEQFF

v_call: TRBV2
clone_size: .
j_call: TRBJ2-7
d_call: .
cdr3_nt: TGTGCCAGCATGCCTAACCCCCCGAACCACGAGCAGTACTTC
cdr3_aa: CASMPNPPNHEQYF

v_call: TRBV12-3/TRBV12-4
clone_size: .
j_call: TRBJ1-4
d_call: .
cdr3_nt: TGTGCCAGCAGTTTTCCGGGGGCTGAAAAACTGTTTTTT
cdr3_aa: CASSFPGAEKLFF

v_call: TRBV5-1
clone_size: .
j_call: TRBJ1-5
d_call: TRBD1
cdr3_nt: TGCGCCAGCAGCTTGGGGGGACAGGGGGCTCAGCCCCAGCATTTT
cdr3_aa: CASSLGGQGAQPQHF

v_call: TRBV7-9
clone_size: .
j_call: TRBJ1-6
d_call: TRBD1
cdr3_nt: TGTGCCAGCAGCATCACAGGGGGCGGGTCACCCCTCCACTTT
cdr3_aa: CASSITGGGSPLHF

v_call: TRBV2
clone_size: .
j_call: TRBJ2-2
d_call: .
cdr3_nt: TGTGCCAGCAAGAGGGAGAGGGTCACCGGGGAGCTGTTTTTT
cdr3_aa: CASKRERVTGELFF

v_call: TRBV15
clone_size: few
j_call: TRBJ1-5
d_call: .
cdr3_nt: TGTGCCACCAGCAGAAGCGGACAGTCCAATCAGCCCCAGCATTTT
cdr3_aa: CATSRSGQSNQPQHF

v_call: TRBV7-2
clone_size: few
j_call: TRBJ1-2
d_call: TRBD1
cdr3_nt: TGTGCCAGCAGACTTGGACAGGCTAACTATGGCTACACCTTC
cdr3_aa: CASRLGQANYGYTF

v_call: TRBV2
clone_size: .
j_call: TRBJ1-2
d_call: .
cdr3_nt: TGTGCCAGTTGGGCCTTTTTCGGCGGACTGAGTGGCTACACCTTC
cdr3_aa: CASWAFFGGLSGYTF